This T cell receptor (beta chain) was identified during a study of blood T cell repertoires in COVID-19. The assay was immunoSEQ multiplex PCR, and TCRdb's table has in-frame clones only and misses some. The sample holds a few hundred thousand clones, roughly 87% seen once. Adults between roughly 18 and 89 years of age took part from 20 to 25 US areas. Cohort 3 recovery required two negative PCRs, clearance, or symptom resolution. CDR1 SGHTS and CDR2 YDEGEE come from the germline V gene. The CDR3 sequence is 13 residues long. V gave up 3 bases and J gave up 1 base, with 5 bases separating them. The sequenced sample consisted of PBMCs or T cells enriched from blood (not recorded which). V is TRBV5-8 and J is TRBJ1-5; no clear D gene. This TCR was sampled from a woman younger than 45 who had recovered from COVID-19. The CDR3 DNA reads TGTGCCAGCAGCTATCGGAGCAATCAGCCCCAGCATTTT. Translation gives CASSYRSNQPQHF.